This T cell receptor (beta chain) was observed in a study of graft-versus-host responses after intestinal transplantation. Study at large: Isolated intestinal, liver-intestinal, or multivisceral transplants were what recipients had. Tacrolimus and steroids were given for 2 to 4 years to all recipients after anti-thymocyte globulin induction.

Measured with immunoSEQ multiplex PCR; TCRdb has only the in-frame clones, and not every one. The sample records about 120,000 clones, 85% to 95% being singletons. Worth noting for this clone: What it recognizes is unknown.

From germline, CDR1 is SNHLY and CDR2 FYNNEI. CDR3 length: 13 amino acids. The ends were cut back, 0 bases at V and 1 base at J, with 3 bases in the middle. The chain has TRBV2 and TRBJ1-1; the D is unclear. This specimen was unstimulated CD4+ T cells sorted from spleen or lymph node cells, taken before intestinal transplant. The TCR comes from a human donor who received an intestinal transplant. This CDR3 reads CASSEARNTEAFF. In DNA form, the CDR3 reads TGTGCCAGCAGTGAAGCCCGGAACACTGAAGCTTTCTTT.